The entry that follows covers one TCR beta chain sequence. Its antigen is undetermined. This table comes from immunoSEQ multiplex PCR, and its TCRdb copy is limited to in-frame clones, with some not included. The sample contains roughly 140,000 clones, about 91% of which appear only once. The data were taken from a study of T cell responses to AZD1222 COVID-19 vaccine. Whole-study results and caveats: Donors skewed white British and female; clonal diversity was possibly underestimated. Following two doses of AZD1222, Spike-specific TCR breadth and depth rose.

Sequencing was performed on peripheral blood, taken on day 0 of AZD1222 vaccination. This receptor was obtained from an adult in good health.

CDR3 nucleotides: TGTGCCAGCAGCCATGAAGGCTACGAGCAGTACTTC. Residues: CASSHEGYEQYF. V gene TRBV3-1 (or the pseudogene TRBV3-2) combines with J gene TRBJ2-7; D unresolved. The germline V gene encodes CDR1 LGHDT and CDR2 YNNKEL (reference sequence). The CDR3 sequence is 12 residues long. Between the trimmed V and J ends, which lost 3 bases and 3 bases, there was a span of 6 bases.